This T cell receptor (beta chain) was captured in a study of T-cell memory formation after mild COVID-19 (dated by TCRdb to 2020 to 2022). Study-wide context: Most TCR sequence clusters were specific to one of the two donors. Longitudinal TCRalpha and TCRbeta repertoire sequencing tracked T-cell clones expanding and contracting after mild COVID-19 in a couple of donors. Two young, previously healthy adult volunteers, one female and one male, were included in the cohort.

Sequencing was carried out with an Illumina NovaSeq 6000. TCRalpha and TCRbeta cDNA libraries were built by 5'RACE with constant-segment primers, adding sample barcodes and unique molecular identifiers. Trizol reagent was used to extract RNA from every sample. The libraries were amplified in two PCR steps, and the second step added a second sample barcode and Illumina TruSeq adapters. Sequencing of libraries was performed on an Illumina NovaSeq with 2 x 150 bp paired-end reads. The authors' analysis ran thus. With migec v1.2.7, reads were demultiplexed and then collapsed into UMI-guided consensus sequences. Using mixcr v2.1.11, UMI consensuses were aligned to TRA and TRB V and J templates and then assembled into clonotypes. A clonotype was counted as expanded or contracted only when both edgeR and NoisET called the clonotype significant, with the noise models trained on biological replicates. For edgeR calls, the cutoffs were a false discovery rate-adjusted p below 0.01 and a log2 fold-change threshold of 1. As an exploratory analysis of dynamics, max-normalized trajectories of the 1000 most abundant clonotypes were examined with PCA combined with hierarchical clustering. Separately sequenced CD4+ and CD8+ repertoires were used to assign the CD4 or CD8 phenotype of responding clones. TCRdb handled the public reads itself, with Q25 trimming in fastp and clone calling in MiXCR, and kept productive beta chains. Each record represents a unique CDR3 protein, reported with the most common genes and DNA among its rows. The V and J calls and clone size come from TCRdb's table, not from the authors' own analysis. The table for this sample lists some 200,000 distinct CDR3 sequences; over 9% of them were counted only once. The ten largest make up roughly 4% of the sample.

From the germline V gene, CDR1 is LGHNA and CDR2 is YNFKEQ. Its CDR3 holds 17 amino acids, cysteine through phenylalanine. The read is trimmed to its CDR3 DNA, 51 bases read in frame from base 1. V is shortened by 1 base, J by 1 base, and the region joining them spans 16 bases. What the work shows at the level of the full study, not this receptor alone: Only a couple of mild cases were covered in the study, and larger cohorts including severe cases with pre-infection samples were considered necessary. The detection of some responding clones in pre-infection memory suggests that pre-existing cross-reactive memory T cells joined the SARS-CoV-2 response. Balanced CD4/CD8 phenotypes were observed for clones contracting from day 15 to 85, whereas a bias towards CD4+ was observed for a second wave of clones expanding from day 15 to 37. SARS-CoV-2 specificity was not confirmed for the second-wave clones peaking on day 37. Contracting CD4+ clones appeared mostly in the CM and EM memory subsets, whereas CD8+ clones were enriched in EMRA.

Concerning this clonotype: No antigen is known for it. The record has no base qualities; no much larger clone is one base away.

PBMCs were isolated by Ficoll-Paque density gradient centrifugation. The chain is assembled from TRBV4-2 and TRBJ2-5; a weak D assignment points to TRBD2 (5 bases agree). The specimen was PBMCs or a T cell subset sorted from them (not recorded which). This receptor was taken from a man aged 18 to 35 who had mild COVID-19 (a few samples of this study predate the infection). The sample titles of this study are shuffled in the database, so cell type and time point are left out; the donor was told from shared clones. This receptor has the CDR3 CASSQGSSRGIQETQYF. The nucleotide sequence is given as TGTGCCAGCAGCCAAGGAAGTAGTCGAGGGATCCAAGAGACCCAGTACTTC.